This T cell receptor (beta chain) was identified during a study of beta chain features in type 1 diabetes. The authors reverse transcribed all of the isolated RNA, so sequencing captured expressed TCRB transcripts. Here immunoSEQ multiplex PCR was the method, and the copy in TCRdb shows in-frame clones only, minus some. The sample carries roughly 610,000 clones, around 15% recorded once. This clone was observed a handful of times. Other DNA variants within this sample encode the same CDR3. Each sorted fraction was over 95% pure. V dropped 0 bases and J dropped 5 bases, with 12 bases sitting between them. From germline, CDR1 is SGHRS and CDR2 YFSETQ. The CDR3 runs to 15 residues.

The source is a man aged 18 to 29 in good health. Sequencing input: naive CD4+ T cells from blood. The V call is TRBV5-1, the J call TRBJ2-1; D possibly corresponds to TRBD2 (6 bases). CDR3 region: CASSLVLADNNEQFF. DNA of the CDR3: TGCGCCAGCAGCTTGGTCTTAGCGGATAACAATGAGCAGTTCTTC.